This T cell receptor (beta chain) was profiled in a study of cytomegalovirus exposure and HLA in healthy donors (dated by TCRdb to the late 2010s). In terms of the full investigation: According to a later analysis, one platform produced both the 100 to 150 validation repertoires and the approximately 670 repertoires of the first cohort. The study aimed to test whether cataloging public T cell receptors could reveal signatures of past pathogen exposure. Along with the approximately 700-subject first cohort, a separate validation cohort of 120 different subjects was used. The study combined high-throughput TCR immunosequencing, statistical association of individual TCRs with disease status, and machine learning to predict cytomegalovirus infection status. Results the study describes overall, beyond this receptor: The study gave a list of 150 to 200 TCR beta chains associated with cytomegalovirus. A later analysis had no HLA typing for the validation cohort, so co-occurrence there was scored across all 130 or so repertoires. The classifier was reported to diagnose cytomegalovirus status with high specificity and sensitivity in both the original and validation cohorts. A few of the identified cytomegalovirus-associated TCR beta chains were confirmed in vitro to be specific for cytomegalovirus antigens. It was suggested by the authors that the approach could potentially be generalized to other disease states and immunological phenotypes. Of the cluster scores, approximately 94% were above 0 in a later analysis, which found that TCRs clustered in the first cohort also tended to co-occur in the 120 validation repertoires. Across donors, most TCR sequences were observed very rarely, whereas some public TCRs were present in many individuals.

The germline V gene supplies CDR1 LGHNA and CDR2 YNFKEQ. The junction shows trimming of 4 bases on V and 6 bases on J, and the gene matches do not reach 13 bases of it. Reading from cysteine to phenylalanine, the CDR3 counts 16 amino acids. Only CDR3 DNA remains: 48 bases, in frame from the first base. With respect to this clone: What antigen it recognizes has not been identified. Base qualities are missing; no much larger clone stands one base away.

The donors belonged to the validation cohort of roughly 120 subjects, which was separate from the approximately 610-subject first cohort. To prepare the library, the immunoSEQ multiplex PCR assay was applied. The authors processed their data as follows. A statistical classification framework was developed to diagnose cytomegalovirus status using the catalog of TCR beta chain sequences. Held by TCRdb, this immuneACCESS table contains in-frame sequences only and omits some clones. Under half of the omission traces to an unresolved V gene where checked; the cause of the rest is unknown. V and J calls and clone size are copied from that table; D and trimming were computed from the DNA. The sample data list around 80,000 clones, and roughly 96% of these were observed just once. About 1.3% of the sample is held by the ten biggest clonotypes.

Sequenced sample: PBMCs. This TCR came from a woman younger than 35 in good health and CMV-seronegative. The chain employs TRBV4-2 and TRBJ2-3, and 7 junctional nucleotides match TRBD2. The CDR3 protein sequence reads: CASSPYGAGSMDTQYF. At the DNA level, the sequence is TGTGCCAGCAGCCCATACGGAGCGGGAAGTATGGATACGCAGTATTTT.